This T cell receptor beta chain was found in a study of shared clonotypes between healthy human individuals. TCRdb's table, derived via immunoSEQ multiplex PCR, lists solely in-frame clones and lacks some. The sample shows about 1.1 million clones, about 80% of them seen only once. Germline loops: CDR1 SGHRS, CDR2 YFSETQ. The CDR3 consists of 16 residues. The chain couples TRBV5-1 to TRBJ2-5; TRBD2 aligns across 7 bases. The DNA end lines up better with TRBJ2-7; the J call may be wrong. The receptor was isolated from a man aged 18 to 29 in good health. Some clones in this sample may be carry-over from other donors' samples. Sequencing was done on a sample of memory CD4+ T cells from PBMCs. Subset of the sample: CD45RA-negative fraction. The DNA for the CDR3 is TGCGCCAGCAGTCCCCGCGGCGGGGGTGGACCCTACGAGCAGTACTTC. This translates into CASSPRGGGGPYEQYF.